Detailed here is one TCR beta chain. Clones were sequenced by immunoSEQ multiplex PCR, and TCRdb holds only the in-frame ones, with some missing. The table includes around 140,000 clones, roughly 93% detected once. This sample was included in a study of control samples from healthy donors and cancer patients. Sequencing input: blood. This receptor was identified in a man aged 18 to 30 in good health.

The CDR3 reads CASSLMDTGELFF. The CDR3 DNA sequence: TGTGCCAGCAGCTTAATGGACACCGGGGAGCTGTTTTTT. The rearrangement links TRBV7-3 to TRBJ2-2; D remains unclear. V dropped 1 base and J dropped 3 bases, with 3 bases sitting between them. Germline assignment: CDR1 SGHTA and CDR2 FQGTGA. The CDR3 runs to 13 residues.